The 6 T cell receptor beta chains in this list originate from one sample, sequenced in a study of CD4 T cells in relation to SARS-CoV-2 and coronaviruses. Data came from immunoSEQ multiplex PCR; TCRdb stores just in-frame clones and leaves some out. The table shows approximately 21,000 clones, with 78% occurring only once. CD4+ T cells from unexposed donors were obtained before the COVID-19 pandemic (2011-2018). After about 11 days of culture, CD4+ T cells were isolated. Their antigens are not known. The sequencing sample was made of CD4+ T cells from PBMCs, cultured in vitro. All receptors derive from a human donor in good health.

The chain links TRBV6-5 to TRBJ2-1; 13 bases are a match to TRBD2. The length of the CDR3 is 15 residues. The ends lost 6 bases at V and 9 bases at J; junction bases unmatched: 8. Germline CDR1 is MNHEY and CDR2 is SVGAGI. CDR3: CASRKLAGGPGEQFF. DNA of the CDR3: TGTGCCAGCAGAAAACTAGCGGGAGGGCCTGGTGAGCAGTTCTTC.

The rearrangement joins TRBV7-6 to TRBJ2-3; 11 bases match TRBD2. The V and J ends lost 3 bases and 6 bases, in that order; junction bases with no gene match: 5. Germline CDR1 reads SGHVS; CDR2 reads FNYEAQ. This CDR3 has 15 residues. The CDR3 coding sequence is TGTGCCAGCAGCTTGACTAGCGGGGTCGTGGATACGCAGTATTTT. Translating it yields CASSLTSGVVDTQYF.

The rearrangement joins TRBV5-6 to TRBJ2-1; 11 positions match TRBD2. After removal of 0 bases from V and 6 bases from J, the junction contained 2 bases not matched to a gene. The CDR3 is 15 residues long. The germline V gene has CDR1 SGHDT and CDR2 YYEEEE. CDR3 in DNA: TGTGCCAGCAGCTTGGTGACTAGCGGGATCAATGAGCAGTTCTTC. It translates to CASSLVTSGINEQFF. Full variable domain (outside the CDR3, taken from reference TRBV5-6 and TRBJ2-1): DAGVTQSPTHLIKTRGQQVTLRCSPKSGHDTVSWYQQALGQGPQFIFQYYEEEERQRGNFPDRFSGHQFPNYSSELNVNALLLGDSALYLCASSLVTSGINEQFFGPGTRLTVL.

The J gene is TRBJ2-1, the V gene TRBV28, with a possible D match to TRBD2 (6 bases). Germline CDR1 reads MDHEN; CDR2 reads SYDVKM. Trimming left V 8 bases short and J 3 bases short, with 17 bases between. CDR3 length: 15 residues. DNA of the CDR3: TGTGCCAGCTCAACTCGGGAGACCGGCTACAATGAGCAGTTCTTC. The encoded protein is CASSTRETGYNEQFF.

This chain uses TRBV11-2 with TRBJ2-1; 7 bases agree with TRBD2. The CDR3 runs to 15 residues. Germline V gene data show CDR1 as SGHAT and CDR2 as FQNNGV. Germline trimming cut 1 base from V and 2 bases from J; bases unmatched to any gene: 2. The CDR3 nucleotides read TGTGCCAGCAGCTTAGGCGGGAGCGCCTACAATGAGCAGTTCTTC. This sequence encodes CASSLGGSAYNEQFF.

J is TRBJ1-5 and V is TRBV28; a weak D match, TRBD1 (5 bases). The CDR3 loop spans 13 amino acids. Between the trimmed V and J ends, which lost 5 bases and 3 bases, there was a span of 8 bases. Per the germline V gene, CDR1 is MDHEN and CDR2 is SYDVKM. The CDR3 sequence is CASSGGNNQPQHF. CDR3 DNA: TGTGCCAGCAGTGGGGGTAACAATCAGCCCCAGCATTTT. The variable domain in full, completed from reference TRBV28 and TRBJ1-5, reads DVKVTQSSRYLVKRTGEKVFLECVQDMDHENMFWYRQDPGLGLRLIYFSYDVKMKEKGDIPEGYSVSREKKERFSLILESASTNQTSMYLCASSGGNNQPQHFGDGTRLSIL.